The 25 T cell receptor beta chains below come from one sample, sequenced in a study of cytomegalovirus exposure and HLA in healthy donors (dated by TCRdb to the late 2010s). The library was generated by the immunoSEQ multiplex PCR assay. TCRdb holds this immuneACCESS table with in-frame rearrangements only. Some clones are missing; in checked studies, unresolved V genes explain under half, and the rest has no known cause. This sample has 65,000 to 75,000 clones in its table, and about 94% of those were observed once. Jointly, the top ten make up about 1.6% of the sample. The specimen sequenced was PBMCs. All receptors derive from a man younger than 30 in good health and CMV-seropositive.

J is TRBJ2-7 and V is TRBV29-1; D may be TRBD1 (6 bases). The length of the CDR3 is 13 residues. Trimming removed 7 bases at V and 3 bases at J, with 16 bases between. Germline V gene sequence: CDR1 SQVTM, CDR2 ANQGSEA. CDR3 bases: TGCAGCGGAAGGACAGATTACTTCTACGAGCAGTACTTC. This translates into CSGRTDYFYEQYF.

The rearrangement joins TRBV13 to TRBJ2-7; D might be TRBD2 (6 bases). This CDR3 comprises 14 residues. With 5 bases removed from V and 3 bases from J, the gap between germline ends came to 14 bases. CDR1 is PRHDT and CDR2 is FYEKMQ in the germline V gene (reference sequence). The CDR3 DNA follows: TGTGCCAGCAGCCTCGGGACTCAAGGCTACGAGCAGTACTTC. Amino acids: CASSLGTQGYEQYF.

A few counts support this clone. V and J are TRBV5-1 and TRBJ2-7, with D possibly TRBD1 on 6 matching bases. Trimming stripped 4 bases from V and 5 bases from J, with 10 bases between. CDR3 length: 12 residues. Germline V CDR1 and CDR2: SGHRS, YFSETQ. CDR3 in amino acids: CASSLDRNEQYF. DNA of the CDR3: TGCGCCAGCAGCCTAGACAGGAACGAGCAGTACTTC.

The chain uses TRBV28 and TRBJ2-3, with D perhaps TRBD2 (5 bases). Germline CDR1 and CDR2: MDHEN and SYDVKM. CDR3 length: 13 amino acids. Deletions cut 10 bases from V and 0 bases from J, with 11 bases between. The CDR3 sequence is CATGIESTDTQYF. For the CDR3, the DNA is TGTGCCACCGGGATCGAGAGCACAGATACGCAGTATTTT.

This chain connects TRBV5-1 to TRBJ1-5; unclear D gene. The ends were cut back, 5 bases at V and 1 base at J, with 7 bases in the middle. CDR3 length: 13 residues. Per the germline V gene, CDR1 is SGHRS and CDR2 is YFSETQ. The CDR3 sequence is CASRLSSNQPQHF. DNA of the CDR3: TGCGCCAGCAGGCTGAGCAGCAATCAGCCCCAGCATTTT.

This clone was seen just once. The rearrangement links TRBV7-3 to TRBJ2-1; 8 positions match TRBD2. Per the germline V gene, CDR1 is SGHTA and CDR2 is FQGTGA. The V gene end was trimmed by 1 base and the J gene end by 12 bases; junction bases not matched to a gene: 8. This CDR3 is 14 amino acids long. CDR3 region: CASSLKSGSWVQFF. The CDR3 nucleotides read TGTGCCAGCAGCTTAAAAAGCGGGAGTTGGGTGCAGTTCTTC. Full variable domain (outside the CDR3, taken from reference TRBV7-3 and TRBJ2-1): GAGVSQTPSNKVTEKGKYVELRCDPISGHTALYWYRQSLGQGPEFLIYFQGTGAADDSGLPNDRFFAVRPEGSVSTLKIQRTERGDSAVYLCASSLKSGSWVQFFGPGTRLTVL.

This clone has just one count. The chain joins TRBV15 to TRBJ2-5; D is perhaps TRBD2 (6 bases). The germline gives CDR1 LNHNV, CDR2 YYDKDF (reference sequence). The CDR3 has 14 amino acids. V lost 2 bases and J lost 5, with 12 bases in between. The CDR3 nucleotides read TGTGCCACCAGCAGAAAACTAGCTTTGGAGACCCAGTACTTC. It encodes CATSRKLALETQYF.

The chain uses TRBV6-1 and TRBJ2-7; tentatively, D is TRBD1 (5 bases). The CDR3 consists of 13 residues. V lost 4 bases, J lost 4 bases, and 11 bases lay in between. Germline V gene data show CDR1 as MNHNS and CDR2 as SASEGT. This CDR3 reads CASSVSRVYEQYF. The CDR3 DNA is TGTGCCAGCAGTGTGTCCAGGGTGTACGAGCAGTACTTC.

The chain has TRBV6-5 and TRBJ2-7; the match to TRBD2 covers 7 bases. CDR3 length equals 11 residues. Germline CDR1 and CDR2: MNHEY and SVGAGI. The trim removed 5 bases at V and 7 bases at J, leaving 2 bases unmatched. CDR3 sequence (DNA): TGTGCCAGCAGTAGAGCGGGGGAGCAGTACTTC. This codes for CASSRAGEQYF.

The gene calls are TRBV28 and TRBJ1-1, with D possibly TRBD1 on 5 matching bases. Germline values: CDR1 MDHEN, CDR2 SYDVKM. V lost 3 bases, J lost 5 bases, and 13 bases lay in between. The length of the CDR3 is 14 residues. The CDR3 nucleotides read TGTGCCAGCAGTTTGTGGGGGGGTAGTACTGAAGCTTTCTTT. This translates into CASSLWGGSTEAFF.

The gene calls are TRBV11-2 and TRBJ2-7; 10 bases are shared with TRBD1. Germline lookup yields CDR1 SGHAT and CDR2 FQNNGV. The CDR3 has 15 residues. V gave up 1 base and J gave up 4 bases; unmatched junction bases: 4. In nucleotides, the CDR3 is TGTGCCAGCAGCTTAGTGACAGGGGGCCGGTACGAGCAGTACTTC. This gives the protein CASSLVTGGRYEQYF.

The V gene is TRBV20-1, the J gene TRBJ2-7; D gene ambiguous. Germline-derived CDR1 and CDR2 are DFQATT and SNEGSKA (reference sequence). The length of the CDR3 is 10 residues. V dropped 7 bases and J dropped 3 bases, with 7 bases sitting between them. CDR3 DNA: TGCAGTGGTTTAGACTACGAGCAGTACTTC. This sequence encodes CSGLDYEQYF.

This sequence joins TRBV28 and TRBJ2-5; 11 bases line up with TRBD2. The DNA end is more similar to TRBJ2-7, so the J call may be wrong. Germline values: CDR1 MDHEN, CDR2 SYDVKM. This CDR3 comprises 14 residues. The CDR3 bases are TGTGCCAGCACCTTAGCGGGAGGGTCCTACGAGCAGTACTTC. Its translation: CASTLAGGSYEQYF.

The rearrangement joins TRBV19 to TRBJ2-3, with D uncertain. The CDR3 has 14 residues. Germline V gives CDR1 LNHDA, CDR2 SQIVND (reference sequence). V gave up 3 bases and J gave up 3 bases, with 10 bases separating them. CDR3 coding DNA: TGTGCCAGTAGTATTTGGGCAGAAACAGATACGCAGTATTTT. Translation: CASSIWAETDTQYF.

CDR3 in amino acids: CASKTNHPSGSSKNIQYF. The CDR3 DNA reads TGTGCCAGCAAAACCAACCACCCTAGCGGGAGCTCCAAAAACATTCAGTACTTC. V usage is TRBV28 and J usage is TRBJ2-4; 10 nucleotides line up with TRBD2. The V gene end was trimmed by 7 bases and the J gene end by 2 bases; junction bases not matched to a gene: 14. The CDR3 contains 18 residues. Germline assignment: CDR1 MDHEN and CDR2 SYDVKM.

In nucleotides, the CDR3 is TGTGCCAGCAGCTCCTTGTATCCTAGCGGGAGATTTACCTACGAGCAGTACTTC. Translated: CASSSLYPSGRFTYEQYF. The rearrangement uses TRBV7-8 and TRBJ2-7, with 10 bases that match TRBD2. Per germline, CDR1 SGHVS and CDR2 FQNEAQ. With 4 bases clipped from V and 2 bases from J, the junction kept 14 bases outside the gene matches. The CDR3 length is 18 residues.

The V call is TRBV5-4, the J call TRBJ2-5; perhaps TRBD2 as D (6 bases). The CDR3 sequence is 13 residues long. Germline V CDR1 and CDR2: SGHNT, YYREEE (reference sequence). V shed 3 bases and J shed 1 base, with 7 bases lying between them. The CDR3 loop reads CASSSGLQETQYF. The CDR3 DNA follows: TGTGCCAGCAGCTCGGGACTCCAAGAGACCCAGTACTTC.

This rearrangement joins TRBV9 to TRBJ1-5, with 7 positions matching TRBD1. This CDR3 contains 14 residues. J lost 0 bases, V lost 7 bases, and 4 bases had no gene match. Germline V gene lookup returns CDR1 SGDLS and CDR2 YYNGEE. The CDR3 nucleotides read TGTGCCAGCTCCGGGACAGATAGCAATCAGCCCCAGCATTTT. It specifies CASSGTDSNQPQHF.

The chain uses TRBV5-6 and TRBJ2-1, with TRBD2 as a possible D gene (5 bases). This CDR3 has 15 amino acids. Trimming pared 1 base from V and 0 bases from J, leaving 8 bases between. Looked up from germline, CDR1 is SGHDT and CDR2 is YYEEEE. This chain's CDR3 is CASSLRGNSYNEQFF. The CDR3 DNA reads TGTGCCAGCAGCTTGAGAGGGAACTCCTACAATGAGCAGTTCTTC.

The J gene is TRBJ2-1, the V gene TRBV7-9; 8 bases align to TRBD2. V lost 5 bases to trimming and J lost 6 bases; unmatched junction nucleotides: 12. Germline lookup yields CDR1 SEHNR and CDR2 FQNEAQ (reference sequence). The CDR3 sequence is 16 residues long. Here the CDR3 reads CASSKGGGRTFNEQFF. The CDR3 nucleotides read TGTGCCAGCAGCAAGGGTGGCGGGAGGACTTTCAATGAGCAGTTCTTC.

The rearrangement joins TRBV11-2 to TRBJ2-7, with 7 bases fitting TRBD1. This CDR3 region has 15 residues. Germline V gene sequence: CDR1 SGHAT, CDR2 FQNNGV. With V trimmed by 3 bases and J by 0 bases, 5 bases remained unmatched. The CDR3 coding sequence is TGTGCCAGCAGCTTCGGGACAGCCAGCTCCTACGAGCAGTACTTC. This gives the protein CASSFGTASSYEQYF.

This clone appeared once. As DNA, the CDR3 is TGTGCCAGCAGTCTCATGGACAGGGTGACCTACAATGAGCAGTTCTTC. Amino acids: CASSLMDRVTYNEQFF. This chain links TRBV11-3 with TRBJ2-1, with 8 bases lining up with TRBD1. The J segment lost 2 bases and the V segment lost 6 bases, leaving 9 bases of the junction unmatched. This CDR3 contains 16 residues. Per the germline V gene, CDR1 is SGHNT and CDR2 is YENEEA.

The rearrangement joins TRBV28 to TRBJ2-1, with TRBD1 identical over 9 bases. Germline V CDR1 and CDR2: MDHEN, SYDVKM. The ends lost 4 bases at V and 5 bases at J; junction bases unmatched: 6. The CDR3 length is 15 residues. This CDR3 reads CASSSSGQGNNEQFF. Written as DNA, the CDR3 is TGTGCCAGCAGTTCCTCTGGACAGGGGAACAATGAGCAGTTCTTC. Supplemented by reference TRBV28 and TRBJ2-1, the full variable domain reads DVKVTQSSRYLVKRTGEKVFLECVQDMDHENMFWYRQDPGLGLRLIYFSYDVKMKEKGDIPEGYSVSREKKERFSLILESASTNQTSMYLCASSSSGQGNNEQFFGPGTRLTVL.

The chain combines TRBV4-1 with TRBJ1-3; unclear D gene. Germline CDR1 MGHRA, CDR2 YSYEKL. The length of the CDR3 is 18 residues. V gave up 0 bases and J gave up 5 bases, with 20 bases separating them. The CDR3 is CASSQDDRVRDRRNTIYF. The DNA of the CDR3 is TGCGCCAGCAGCCAAGATGATCGGGTGAGGGATAGACGAAACACCATATATTTT.

The CDR3 region is CASTKRQGAGETQYF. CDR3 in DNA: TGTGCCAGCACAAAAAGGCAGGGGGCGGGGGAGACCCAGTACTTC. This chain connects TRBV5-4 to TRBJ2-5, with 8 bases fitting TRBD1. V gave up 6 bases and J gave up 5 bases; unmatched junction bases: 12. This CDR3 spans 15 amino acids. The V gene's germline CDR1 is SGHNT and CDR2 YYREEE (reference sequence).